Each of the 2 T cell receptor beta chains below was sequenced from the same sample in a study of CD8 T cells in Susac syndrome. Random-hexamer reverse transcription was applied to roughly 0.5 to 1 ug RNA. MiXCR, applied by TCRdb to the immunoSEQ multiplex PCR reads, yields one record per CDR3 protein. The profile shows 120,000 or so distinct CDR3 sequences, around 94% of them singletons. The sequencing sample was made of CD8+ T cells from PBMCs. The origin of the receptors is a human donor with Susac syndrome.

CDR3 DNA: TGCAGTGCTAGACCCCGGGACCCAGACAAAAACATTCAGTACTTC. Its translation: CSARPRDPDKNIQYF. The V gene is TRBV20-1, the J gene TRBJ2-4; perhaps D is TRBD1 or TRBD2 (5 bases each). Germline CDR1 is DFQATT and CDR2 is SNEGSKA (reference sequence). The CDR3 has 15 residues. The V and J ends lost 2 bases and 3 bases respectively, with 14 bases between them.

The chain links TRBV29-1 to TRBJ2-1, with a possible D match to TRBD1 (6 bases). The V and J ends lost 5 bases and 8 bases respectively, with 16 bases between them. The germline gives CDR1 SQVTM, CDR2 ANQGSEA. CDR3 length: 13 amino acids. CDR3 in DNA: TGCAGCGTTCGATCGACAGGAAGGGATGAGCAGTTCTTC. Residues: CSVRSTGRDEQFF.